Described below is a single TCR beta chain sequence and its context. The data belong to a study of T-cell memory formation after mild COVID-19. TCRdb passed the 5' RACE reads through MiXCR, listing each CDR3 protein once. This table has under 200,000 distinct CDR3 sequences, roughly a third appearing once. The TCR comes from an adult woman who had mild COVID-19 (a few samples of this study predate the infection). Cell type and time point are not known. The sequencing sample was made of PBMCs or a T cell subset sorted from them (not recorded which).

CDR3 amino acids: CASSLNRGREQYF. Written as DNA, the CDR3 is TGTGCCAGCAGTTTAAACAGGGGGCGCGAGCAGTACTTC. The J gene is TRBJ2-7, the V gene TRBV6-5, with 9 bases lining up with TRBD1. Germline CDR1 reads MNHEY; CDR2 reads SVGAGI. The CDR3 spans 13 residues. Losses at the gene ends were 4 bases for V and 6 bases for J; bases not matched to a gene: 4.